This TCR beta chain is from a study of T cell changes during pregnancy in multiple sclerosis (dated by TCRdb to between 2018 and 2021). Describing the broader study: The study examined how the T cell repertoire changed over the course of pregnancy in women with multiple sclerosis.

The library was generated by the immunoSEQ multiplex PCR assay. Not all clones reach the TCRdb copy of this immuneACCESS table, which keeps in-frame sequences only. Checked studies attribute under half of the gap to unresolved V genes and leave the rest unexplained. In this sample the table shows about 40,000 clones, roughly nine tenths of which occur a single time. Around 1.2% of the sample goes to the ten largest clones. Germline trimming: 3 bases from V, 4 bases from J; junction bases outside gene matches: 8. The cysteine opens and the phenylalanine closes a CDR3 of 15 amino acids. Only the CDR3 region is kept as DNA, spanning 45 bases read in frame from base 1. Looking up the germline V gene (reference sequence) yields CDR1 LNHDA and CDR2 SQIVND. On this clone itself: What antigen it recognizes has not been identified. No per-base quality is available; no much larger clone lies one base away.

The source of this sequence is a female donor with multiple sclerosis, enrolled in a pregnancy study. Recombination linked TRBV19 to TRBJ2-5; 7 nucleotides in the junction match TRBD2. Sequenced here: peripheral blood, sampled before pregnancy. The nucleotide sequence is given as TGTGCCAGTAGTATGGTGGCGGGAGACGGAGAGACCCAGTACTTC. It specifies CASSMVAGDGETQYF.